This T cell receptor beta chain originates from a study of PD-L1 blockade in urothelial cancer. Study-wide context: Prior chemotherapy regimens per patient numbered 0 to 3. Per blood sample, T cells had a median of roughly 150,000. At 6 weeks and at 3 weeks (second dose) after treatment start, blood was analyzed.

Method: immunoSEQ multiplex PCR; TCRdb's copy keeps in-frame clones and lacks some. This table has tens of thousands of clones, around 89% appearing once. The CDR3 sequence is 16 residues long. Germline loops: CDR1 SNHLY, CDR2 FYNNEI. V was pared by 3 bases and J by 6 bases, with 11 bases of the junction left unmatched. The time point here: pretreatment peripheral blood. Locally advanced or metastatic urothelial carcinoma affected the patients. The chain uses TRBV2 and TRBJ2-1; 7 positions agree with TRBD2. This sequence was found in a man in his sixties with urothelial cancer. The sample in question was PBMCs, obtained around atezolizumab (anti-PD-L1) treatment. CDR3 DNA sequence: TGTGCCAGCAGTGATAAGGAGGGAGGGAGGCCCAATGAGCAGTTCTTC. It is translated as CASSDKEGGRPNEQFF.